Following are 32 T cell receptor beta chains from one sample sequenced in a study of blood T cells in healthy people across ages. PCR was performed a second time for about 7 to 11 cycles using a sample-barcoded 5' primer and a J-beta primer mix. Using its own MiXCR run on the 5' RACE reads, TCRdb lists one record per CDR3 protein. Altogether over a million distinct CDR3 sequences are present, almost 60% being singletons, with the ten largest covering about 6.3%. The sample consisted of blood. The receptors here all came from a man between 18 and 29 years old in good health.

Only a few counts were recorded for this clonotype. DNA for the CDR3: TGTGCCAGCAGCTCCCTGCCGACCTACGAGCAGTACTTC. It codes for CASSSLPTYEQYF. V usage is TRBV7-2 and J usage is TRBJ2-7; D not resolved. CDR1 and CDR2 from the germline V gene are SGHTA and FQGNSA. Trimming removed 4 bases at V and 2 bases at J, with 9 bases between. The CDR3 covers 13 residues.

This sequence joins TRBV9 and TRBJ2-7; D perhaps matches TRBD2 (6 bases). Trimming took off 0 bases at V and 3 bases at J, with 10 bases between the two ends. Germline lookup yields CDR1 SGDLS and CDR2 YYNGEE. CDR3 length: 14 amino acids. CDR3 amino acids: CASSVDSGLYEQYF. Here the CDR3 DNA reads TGTGCCAGCAGCGTAGACTCGGGACTCTACGAGCAGTACTTC. The whole variable domain, remainder taken from reference TRBV9 and TRBJ2-7, is DSGVTQTPKHLITATGQRVTLRCSPRSGDLSVYWYQQSLDQGLQFLIQYYNGEERAKGNILERFSAQQFPDLHSELNLSSLELGDSALYFCASSVDSGLYEQYFGPGTRLTVT.

This clonotype was picked up a small number of times. The V gene is TRBV6-2 or TRBV6-3, the J gene TRBJ1-6; D unresolved. The CDR3 has 13 residues. V was clipped by 9 bases and J by 7 bases, with 13 bases between them. Germline V CDR1 and CDR2: MNHEY, SVGEGT. In DNA form, the CDR3 reads TGTGCCAGTGCAACCGGAGGAAATTCACCCCTCCACTTT. Translation gives CASATGGNSPLHF.

The V call is TRBV12-3 or TRBV12-4, the J call TRBJ1-2; a possible D gene is TRBD1 (5 bases). V shed 1 base and J shed 2 bases, with 14 bases lying between them. The length of the CDR3 is 16 residues. CDR3 sequence: CASSLGFTGENYGYTF. The CDR3 DNA is TGTGCCAGCAGTTTAGGTTTTACGGGGGAAAACTATGGCTACACCTTC.

The CDR3 region has the DNA TGTGCCAGCAGTCCCCTAGCGGGTTCTCCTTTAGGTGAGCAGTTCTTC. Residues: CASSPLAGSPLGEQFF. The chain employs TRBV27 and TRBJ2-1; 8 bases match TRBD2. The J segment lost 9 bases and the V segment lost 5 bases, leaving 15 bases of the junction unmatched. Germline CDR1 MNHEY, CDR2 SMNVEV (reference sequence). The length of the CDR3 is 16 residues.

This clonotype was recorded once. The J gene is TRBJ2-1, the V gene TRBV14, with TRBD2 identical over 8 bases. V was pared by 2 bases and J by 7 bases, with 4 bases of the junction left unmatched. CDR1 and CDR2 from the germline V gene are SGHDN and FVKESK. This CDR3 contains 14 residues. CDR3 sequence (DNA): TGTGCCAGCAGCCAACTAGCGGGCGAAAATGAGCAGTTCTTC. Amino acid sequence: CASSQLAGENEQFF.

This clonotype appeared a few times. The chain couples TRBV28 to TRBJ2-1; a possible D gene is TRBD2 (5 bases). Germline V gene lookup returns CDR1 MDHEN and CDR2 SYDVKM. This CDR3 is built from 12 residues. The V and J ends lost 4 bases and 10 bases respectively, with 11 bases between them. In DNA, the CDR3 is TGTGCCAGCAGTTCCGGACTGGCGGAGCAGTTCTTC. Amino acid sequence: CASSSGLAEQFF. Variable domain in full (rest from reference TRBV28 and TRBJ2-1): DVKVTQSSRYLVKRTGEKVFLECVQDMDHENMFWYRQDPGLGLRLIYFSYDVKMKEKGDIPEGYSVSREKKERFSLILESASTNQTSMYLCASSSGLAEQFFGPGTRLTVL.

This clonotype was seen once. This sequence joins TRBV6-5 and TRBJ1-2; tentatively, D is TRBD1 (6 bases). V lost 4 bases to trimming and J lost 1 base, with 16 bases between them. The CDR3 contains 16 residues. The germline V gene encodes CDR1 MNHEY and CDR2 SVGAGI. The CDR3 sequence: CASSLDSLRGNYGYTF. CDR3 sequence (DNA): TGTGCCAGCAGTTTGGACAGCCTCCGGGGTAACTATGGCTACACCTTC.

The V call is TRBV20-1, the J call TRBJ2-1; D is ambiguous. The germline CDR1 and CDR2 sequences are DFQATT and SNEGSKA (reference sequence). V shed 3 bases and J shed 6 bases, with 15 bases lying between them. This CDR3 spans 14 amino acids. The chain's CDR3 is CSARWVSNFNEQFF. The DNA of the CDR3 is TGCAGTGCTAGGTGGGTTTCGAATTTCAATGAGCAGTTCTTC.

J is TRBJ2-4 and V is TRBV2; D could derive from TRBD1 or TRBD2 (5 bases each). V lost 7 bases and J lost 9, with 19 bases in between. Per the germline V gene, CDR1 is SNHLY and CDR2 is FYNNEI. The CDR3 totals 14 residues. CDR3 DNA sequence: TGTGCCAGCATTCCCGTGGGACCTTTGGGCATTCAGTACTTC. This translates into CASIPVGPLGIQYF.

This clonotype appeared a single time. The chain joins TRBV9 to TRBJ2-7, with 9 bases matching TRBD2. V shed 0 bases, J shed 5 bases, and the junction held 15 bases outside the gene matches. Germline assignment: CDR1 SGDLS and CDR2 YYNGEE. The CDR3 sequence is 18 residues long. CDR3 in amino acids: CASSVGLPLAGERDEQYF. DNA for the CDR3: TGTGCCAGCAGCGTAGGCCTGCCTTTAGCGGGGGAACGGGACGAGCAGTACTTC.

The J gene is TRBJ2-1, the V gene TRBV3-1; D may be TRBD2 (7 bases). The V gene's germline CDR1 is LGHDT and CDR2 YNNKEL (reference sequence). This CDR3 has 13 amino acids. Trimming cost V 0 bases and J 14 bases, with 14 bases left between them. The CDR3 loop reads CASSQEFKGGEFF. In DNA form, the CDR3 reads TGTGCCAGCAGCCAAGAGTTTAAGGGGGGGGAGTTCTTC.

This clonotype showed up just a few times. This chain links TRBV4-1 with TRBJ1-2; D is uncertain. This CDR3 spans 17 amino acids. V gave up 0 bases and J gave up 0 bases, with 14 bases separating them. Germline lookup yields CDR1 MGHRA and CDR2 YSYEKL. CDR3 region: CASSQDGQQKTNYGYTF. In DNA, the CDR3 is TGCGCCAGCAGCCAAGATGGGCAACAGAAGACTAACTATGGCTACACCTTC.

This clonotype was observed a single time. The rearrangement joins TRBV28 to TRBJ1-2; no definite D call. Germline CDR1 reads MDHEN; CDR2 reads SYDVKM. Trimming pared 3 bases from V and 7 bases from J, leaving 18 bases between. The CDR3 spans 15 residues. The CDR3 is CASSLLGQPHRGYTF. CDR3 DNA sequence: TGTGCCAGCAGTTTGTTGGGTCAACCACACCGTGGCTACACCTTC.

The rearrangement joins TRBV6-1 to TRBJ1-6; 8 nucleotides align to TRBD1. This CDR3 has 15 amino acids. Germline lookup yields CDR1 MNHNS and CDR2 SASEGT. Trimming took 6 bases from V and 6 from J; bases not matched to a gene: 7. The CDR3 loop reads CASRVPGQVNSPLHF. The CDR3 bases are TGTGCCAGCAGGGTTCCGGGACAGGTTAATTCACCCCTCCACTTT.

This clonotype was observed a few times. The gene calls are TRBV20-1 and TRBJ1-2; 9 bases agree with TRBD1. The V and J ends lost 6 bases and 2 bases, in that order; junction bases with no gene match: 4. The germline gives CDR1 DFQATT, CDR2 SNEGSKA (reference sequence). The CDR3 is 13 amino acids. CDR3 DNA sequence: TGCAGTGCCAAGGACAGGGGAAACTATGGCTACACCTTC. It codes for CSAKDRGNYGYTF.

The chain joins TRBV5-1 to TRBJ2-5; TRBD2 matches at 12 bases. The end of the DNA fits TRBJ2-7 better, so the J call may be wrong. This CDR3 spans 19 amino acids. Germline CDR1 and CDR2: SGHRS and YFSETQ. The CDR3 is CASSLGGIGTSGQSYEQYF. CDR3 sequence (DNA): TGCGCCAGCAGCTTGGGCGGGATCGGGACTAGCGGGCAATCTTACGAGCAGTACTTC.

CDR3 amino acids: CSVEGSRDGLYYGYTF. DNA of the CDR3: TGCAGCGTTGAGGGGTCCAGGGACGGTCTATACTATGGCTACACCTTC. The chain links TRBV29-1 to TRBJ1-2; a possible D gene is TRBD1 (5 bases). V was pared by 3 bases and J by 3 bases, with 20 bases between. The CDR3 is made up of 16 amino acids. CDR1 is SQVTM and CDR2 is ANQGSEA in the germline V gene.

The genes are TRBV20-1 and TRBJ1-6; 9 bases match TRBD1. This CDR3 spans 14 amino acids. In germline, CDR1 is DFQATT, CDR2 SNEGSKA (reference sequence). The V and J ends lost 5 bases and 10 bases, in that order; junction bases with no gene match: 9. CDR3 bases: TGCAGTGCTTTCCAGGGACAGGGAGGGTCACCCCTCCACTTT. Amino acid sequence: CSAFQGQGGSPLHF.

This chain joins TRBV29-1 and TRBJ2-5; TRBD2 is a possible D gene (5 bases). The length of the CDR3 is 12 residues. CDR1 is SQVTM, CDR2 ANQGSEA, per germline. Trimming removed 7 bases from V and 2 bases from J, with 11 bases in between. CDR3 in DNA: TGCAGCGCCGGGGAAGGGCAAGAGACCCAGTACTTC. Translating it yields CSAGEGQETQYF.

The rearrangement links TRBV6-2 or TRBV6-3 to TRBJ2-5; D not certain. Trimming left V 6 bases short and J 2 bases short, with 13 bases between. Per germline, CDR1 MNHEY and CDR2 SVGEGT. The CDR3 is 14 amino acids. In nucleotides, the CDR3 is TGTGCCAGCAGGATATTAGTACCGCAAGAGACCCAGTACTTC. Its protein product is CASRILVPQETQYF.

The rearrangement joins TRBV27 to TRBJ2-1; no clear D gene. The CDR3 consists of 14 residues. The V and J ends lost 10 bases and 1 base respectively, with 14 bases between them. Germline V gives CDR1 MNHEY, CDR2 SMNVEV (reference sequence). The CDR3 loop reads CATQTGLSYNEQFF. In DNA form, the CDR3 reads TGTGCCACCCAGACTGGCCTATCCTACAATGAGCAGTTCTTC.

The V call is TRBV6-1, the J call TRBJ2-1, with D tentatively TRBD1 or TRBD2 (7 bases each). This CDR3 spans 13 amino acids. Germline CDR1 MNHNS, CDR2 SASEGT. Trimming removed 7 bases from V and 4 bases from J, with 11 bases in between. The CDR3 here is CASKAGQYNEQFF. The CDR3 nucleotides are TGTGCCAGCAAAGCGGGACAGTACAATGAGCAGTTCTTC.

In its sample, this clonotype was seen once. This chain links TRBV7-2 with TRBJ2-1, with a tentative D call TRBD1 (6 bases). CDR1 and CDR2 (germline): SGHTA, FQGNSA. V gave up 4 bases and J gave up 9 bases, with 16 bases separating them. The CDR3 extends over 14 amino acids. The CDR3 is CASSSHLHRAEQFF. DNA for the CDR3: TGTGCCAGCAGCTCGCACCTTCACAGGGCTGAGCAGTTCTTC.

This chain joins TRBV7-6 and TRBJ2-3; D might be TRBD2 (5 bases). The CDR3 spans 18 residues. V lost 5 bases and J 2 bases, leaving 23 bases between the germline ends. The germline V gene encodes CDR1 SGHVS and CDR2 FNYEAQ. CDR3 DNA: TGTGCCAGCAGCCCGAGTGTCGGGATATCCGACCTCACAGATACGCAGTATTTT. Translating it yields CASSPSVGISDLTDTQYF.

The chain employs TRBV7-8 and TRBJ1-5; D is uncertain. Between the trimmed V and J ends, which lost 7 bases and 4 bases, there was a span of 8 bases. This CDR3 has 12 residues. Germline loops: CDR1 SGHVS, CDR2 FQNEAQ. CDR3 amino acids: CASTNQNQPQHF. CDR3 nucleotides: TGTGCCAGCACCAATCAGAATCAGCCCCAGCATTTT.

This chain joins TRBV2 and TRBJ2-4; no clear D. The DNA end is a closer match to TRBJ2-7, so the J assignment may be wrong. Germline-derived CDR1 and CDR2 are SNHLY and FYNNEI. CDR3 size: 12 residues. As DNA, the CDR3 is TGTGCCAGCATAGCAGGACCCTACGAGCAGTACTTC. Translated: CASIAGPYEQYF.

This clonotype was picked up one time. This rearrangement joins TRBV30 to TRBJ2-7; D remains ambiguous. The V end was cut by 4 bases, the J end by 1 base, with 14 bases between. The CDR3 runs to 14 residues. CDR1 is GTSNPN and CDR2 is SVGIG in the germline V gene (reference sequence). Here the CDR3 DNA reads TGTGCCTGGACAATACAGTCGCGGTCCTACGAGCAGTACTTC. Its protein product is CAWTIQSRSYEQYF.

The rearrangement joins TRBV20-1 to TRBJ1-1; D gene ambiguous. The germline gives CDR1 DFQATT, CDR2 SNEGSKA (reference sequence). V shed 0 bases and J shed 5 bases, with 13 bases lying between them. CDR3 length: 14 residues. The CDR3 loop is CSARDPGFRTEAFF. CDR3 bases: TGCAGTGCTAGAGATCCGGGGTTTCGTACTGAAGCTTTCTTT.

This clonotype was seen a handful of times. V is TRBV7-2 and J is TRBJ1-2, with 7 positions matching TRBD1. The CDR3 loop spans 14 amino acids. Germline V gives CDR1 SGHTA, CDR2 FQGNSA. With V trimmed by 5 bases and J by 7 bases, 10 bases remained unmatched. The CDR3 nucleotides read TGTGCCAGCAGCCAACCCGACAGGGCTTCTGGCTACACCTTC. The encoded protein is CASSQPDRASGYTF.

The genes are TRBV7-9 and TRBJ2-7; TRBD1 matches at 8 bases. CDR1 and CDR2 from the germline V gene are SEHNR and FQNEAQ (reference sequence). Germline trimming cut 7 bases from V and 3 bases from J; bases unmatched to any gene: 11. The CDR3 consists of 15 residues. For the CDR3, the DNA is TGTGCCAGCACTCCGGACGGGACAGGTTTCTACGAGCAGTACTTC. It is translated as CASTPDGTGFYEQYF.

This clonotype was picked up a small number of times. This chain connects TRBV27 to TRBJ2-6; D might be TRBD1 (5 bases). Per germline, CDR1 MNHEY and CDR2 SMNVEV (reference sequence). The ends were cut back, 5 bases at V and 1 base at J, with 15 bases in the middle. The CDR3 is made up of 17 amino acids. In DNA, the CDR3 is TGTGCCAGCAGTCCCCAGGGATCAGGGTCTGGGGCCAACGTCCTGACTTTC. This translates into CASSPQGSGSGANVLTF.